A single sample is the source of the 18 T cell receptor beta chains below, sequenced in a study of cytomegalovirus exposure and HLA in healthy donors. Use of 60 Vbeta and 13 Jbeta primers characterized the PCR. Some clones are missing from TCRdb's copy, which holds only in-frame ones; the method was immunoSEQ multiplex PCR. The table has approximately 100,000 clones, 65% to 80% seen once. The sequenced sample consisted of PBMCs. All receptors come from a woman aged 45-65 years in good health and CMV-seropositive.

This sequence joins TRBV11-3 and TRBJ2-2; D remains ambiguous. The germline CDR1 and CDR2 sequences are SGHNT and YENEEA. Trimming cost V 5 bases and J 5 bases, with 12 bases left between them. The CDR3 is 14 residues long. CDR3 nucleotides: TGTGCCAGCAGCCGACCTGAGGCTACCGGGGAGCTGTTTTTT. It translates to CASSRPEATGELFF.

The CDR3 region is CSVESREGAYNEQFF. DNA for the CDR3: TGCAGCGTTGAGTCACGGGAGGGCGCCTACAATGAGCAGTTCTTC. This rearrangement joins TRBV29-1 to TRBJ2-1; 8 nucleotides agree with TRBD2. Germline CDR1 and CDR2: SQVTM and ANQGSEA. CDR3 length equals 15 residues. V lost 3 bases and J lost 2; bases outside the gene matches: 6.

V gene TRBV2 combines with J gene TRBJ2-6, with D uncertain. CDR3 length: 13 amino acids. Looked up from germline, CDR1 is SNHLY and CDR2 is FYNNEI. V lost 6 bases, J lost 4 bases, and 7 bases lay in between. As DNA, the CDR3 is TGTGCCAGCAGCCCCCAGGGGGCCAACGTCCTGACTTTC. As protein: CASSPQGANVLTF.

The chain's CDR3 is CASSLSGRAQTQYF. In DNA, the CDR3 is TGTGCCAGCAGTCTAAGCGGGAGGGCCCAGACCCAGTACTTC. The chain combines TRBV6-5 with TRBJ2-5, with 10 bases matching TRBD2. In germline, CDR1 is MNHEY, CDR2 SVGAGI. The CDR3 loop spans 14 amino acids. V was pared by 5 bases and J by 6 bases, with 6 bases of the junction left unmatched.

The gene calls are TRBV2 and TRBJ1-1; D might be TRBD1 (6 bases). The V end was cut by 2 bases, the J end by 11 bases, with 15 bases between. Germline CDR1 and CDR2: SNHLY and FYNNEI. The CDR3 covers 13 residues. The CDR3, as DNA: TGTGCCAGCAGTGAACTTCAGGGGACGGTGGCTTTCTTT. It is translated as CASSELQGTVAFF.

V and J are TRBV9 and TRBJ2-1, with TRBD2 identical over 13 bases. CDR3 length: 15 amino acids. Germline V gene lookup returns CDR1 SGDLS and CDR2 YYNGEE. Losses at the gene ends were 4 bases for V and 9 bases for J; bases not matched to a gene: 7. CDR3 bases: TGTGCCAGCAGCTCAGGGACTAGCGGGATTACTGAGCAGTTCTTC. This gives the protein CASSSGTSGITEQFF.

This clone occurred a few times. The chain couples TRBV2 to TRBJ2-3, with 10 nucleotides matching TRBD2. The length of the CDR3 is 15 residues. CDR1 is SNHLY and CDR2 is FYNNEI in the germline V gene. The trim removed 6 bases at V and 6 bases at J, leaving 9 bases unmatched. CDR3 protein: CASSSLSGRSDTQYF. The CDR3, as DNA: TGTGCCAGCAGCTCACTTAGCGGGAGGTCGGATACGCAGTATTTT. Full variable domain (remainder filled in from reference TRBV2 and TRBJ2-3): EPEVTQTPSHQVTQMGQEVILRCVPISNHLYFYWYRQILGQKVEFLVSFYNNEISEKSEIFDDQFSVERPDGSNFTLKIRSTKLEDSAMYFCASSSLSGRSDTQYFGPGTRLTVL.

V is TRBV9 and J is TRBJ2-7, with D possibly TRBD1 on 5 matching bases. Germline-derived CDR1 and CDR2 are SGDLS and YYNGEE. The V gene lost 8 bases and the J gene lost 3 bases, with 21 bases spanning the gap. The CDR3 runs to 15 residues. The CDR3, as DNA: TGTGCCAGGGCCCGCCGTGACAGCGTCTTCTACGAGCAGTACTTC. As protein: CARARRDSVFYEQYF.

The J gene is TRBJ2-7, the V gene TRBV19; TRBD2 matches at 11 bases. Germline V lookup: CDR1 LNHDA, CDR2 SQIVND (reference sequence). This CDR3 is 16 amino acids long. J was trimmed by 2 bases and V by 4 bases; bases with no gene match: 7. The CDR3 is CASSTRTSGRAYEQYF. The CDR3 DNA reads as TGTGCCAGTAGTACCAGAACTAGCGGGAGAGCCTACGAGCAGTACTTC. The full variable domain, with the rest looked up from reference TRBV19 and TRBJ2-7, is DGGITQSPKYLFRKEGQNVTLSCEQNLNHDAMYWYRQDPGQGLRLIYYSQIVNDFQKGDIAEGYSVSREKKESFPLTVTSAQKNPTAFYLCASSTRTSGRAYEQYFGPGTRLTVT.

V is TRBV6-1 and J is TRBJ1-2, with 10 bases fitting TRBD1. The CDR3 has 15 amino acids. V gave up 7 bases and J gave up 4 bases; unmatched junction bases: 9. Germline V CDR1 and CDR2: MNHNS, SASEGT. CDR3: CASTVGTGVSYGYTF. The CDR3 coding sequence is TGTGCCAGCACTGTAGGGACAGGGGTTTCCTATGGCTACACCTTC.

The table lists this clone with a count of one. The chain links TRBV14 to TRBJ1-1; D is undetermined. The CDR3 runs 12 residues. Deletions cut 6 bases from V and 6 bases from J, with 11 bases between. Looked up from germline, CDR1 is SGHDN and CDR2 is FVKESK. CDR3 sequence (DNA): TGTGCCAGCAGTCGGGGTTACTCTGAAGCTTTCTTT. Translation: CASSRGYSEAFF.

This chain connects TRBV5-5 to TRBJ2-3; TRBD2 matches 7 bases. With V trimmed by 4 bases and J by 2 bases, 7 bases remained unmatched. Germline V gives CDR1 SGHKS, CDR2 YYEKEE (reference sequence). The length of the CDR3 is 15 residues. CDR3 coding DNA: TGTGCCAGCAGCCTGGAAGGGAGGGCCACAGATACGCAGTATTTT. Translated, it gives CASSLEGRATDTQYF. Based on the CDR3 plus reference TRBV5-5 and TRBJ2-3, the full variable domain is DAGVTQSPTHLIKTRGQQVTLRCSPISGHKSVSWYQQVLGQGPQFIFQYYEKEERGRGNFPDRFSARQFPNYSSELNVNALLLGDSALYLCASSLEGRATDTQYFGPGTRLTVL.

This clone turned up a few times. This chain connects TRBV5-1 to TRBJ1-1, with 8 positions matching TRBD1. Germline V gene sequence: CDR1 SGHRS, CDR2 YFSETQ. The CDR3 spans 14 residues. After removal of 1 base from V and 1 base from J, the junction contained 0 bases not matched to a gene. Here the CDR3 reads CASSLQGANTEAFF. In DNA form, the CDR3 reads TGCGCCAGCAGCTTGCAGGGGGCGAACACTGAAGCTTTCTTT.

As to this clone: Other DNA sequences of this sample code for an identical CDR3. The chain is built from TRBV6-1 and TRBJ2-1; 14 nucleotides match TRBD2. This CDR3 spans 15 amino acids. V shed 4 bases, J shed 5 bases, and the junction held 1 base outside the gene matches. Germline V CDR1 and CDR2: MNHNS, SASEGT. For the CDR3, the DNA is TGTGCCAGCAGTGGGACTAGCGGGAGGAACAATGAGCAGTTCTTC. It is translated as CASSGTSGRNNEQFF.

V is TRBV7-3 and J is TRBJ2-1; D perhaps matches TRBD1 (5 bases). The CDR3 length is 20 residues. Trimming stripped 0 bases from V and 0 bases from J, with 21 bases between. Germline-derived CDR1 and CDR2 are SGHTA and FQGTGA. DNA of the CDR3: TGTGCCAGCAGCTTAACGGCGAAAAGACAGCTTAGAAGCTCCTACAATGAGCAGTTCTTC. It is translated as CASSLTAKRQLRSSYNEQFF.

Regarding this clone: The junction shows a germline mismatch at one end, possibly a read error. This chain connects TRBV4-1 to TRBJ1-3, with a weak D call TRBD1 (5 bases). The CDR3 length is 14 residues. Per germline, CDR1 MGHRA and CDR2 YSYEKL. The CDR3 spells CASSHDSPGNTIYF. CDR3 bases: TGCGCCAGCAGCCACGACAGTCCTGGGAACACCATATATTTT.

The CDR3 nucleotides read TGCGCCAGCAGCTATGGGACAGGGGGCGATCGTGAATTAAGCTCCTACAATGAGCAGTTCTTC. It specifies CASSYGTGGDRELSSYNEQFF. The V gene is TRBV5-1, the J gene TRBJ2-1, with TRBD1 identical over 12 bases. Germline CDR1 and CDR2: SGHRS and YFSETQ. V trimming: 3 bases; J trimming: 0 bases; junction bases outside the gene matches: 16. The CDR3 has 21 amino acids. Supplemented by reference TRBV5-1 and TRBJ2-1, the full variable domain reads KAGVTQTPRYLIKTRGQQVTLSCSPISGHRSVSWYQQTPGQGLQFLFEYFSETQRNKGNFPGRFSGRQFSNSRSEMNVSTLELGDSALYLCASSYGTGGDRELSSYNEQFFGPGTRLTVL.

This chain uses TRBV6-5 with TRBJ2-5, with D maybe TRBD1 (5 bases). CDR1 is MNHEY and CDR2 is SVGAGI in the germline V gene. The CDR3 spans 15 residues. V was clipped by 0 bases and J by 5 bases, with 13 bases between them. CDR3 coding DNA: TGTGCCAGCAGTTACTCGAACCAGGGTGGGGAGACCCAGTACTTC. Amino acids: CASSYSNQGGETQYF.